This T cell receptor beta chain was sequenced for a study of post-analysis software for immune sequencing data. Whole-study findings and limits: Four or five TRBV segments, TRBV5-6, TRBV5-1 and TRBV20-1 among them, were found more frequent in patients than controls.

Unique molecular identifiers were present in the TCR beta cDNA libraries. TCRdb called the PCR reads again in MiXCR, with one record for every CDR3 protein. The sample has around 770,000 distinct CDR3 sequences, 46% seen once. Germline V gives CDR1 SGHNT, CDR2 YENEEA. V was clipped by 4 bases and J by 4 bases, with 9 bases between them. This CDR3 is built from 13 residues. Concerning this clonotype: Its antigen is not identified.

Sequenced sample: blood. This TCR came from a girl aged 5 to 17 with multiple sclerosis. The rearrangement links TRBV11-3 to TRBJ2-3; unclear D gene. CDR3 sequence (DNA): TGTGCCAGCAGCTACCATGGATCAGATACGCAGTATTTT. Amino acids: CASSYHGSDTQYF.